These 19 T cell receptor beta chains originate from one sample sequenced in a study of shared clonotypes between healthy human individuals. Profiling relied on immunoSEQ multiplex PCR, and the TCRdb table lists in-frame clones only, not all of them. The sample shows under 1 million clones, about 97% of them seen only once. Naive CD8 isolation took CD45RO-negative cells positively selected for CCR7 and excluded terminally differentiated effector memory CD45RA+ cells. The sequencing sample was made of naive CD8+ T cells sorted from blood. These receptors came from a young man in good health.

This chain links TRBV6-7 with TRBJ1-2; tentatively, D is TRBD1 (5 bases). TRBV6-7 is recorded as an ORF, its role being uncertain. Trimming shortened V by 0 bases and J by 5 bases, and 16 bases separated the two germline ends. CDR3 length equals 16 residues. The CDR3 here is CASSYSSRGWWYGYTF. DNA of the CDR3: TGTGCCAGCAGTTACTCGAGTAGGGGCTGGTGGTATGGCTACACCTTC.

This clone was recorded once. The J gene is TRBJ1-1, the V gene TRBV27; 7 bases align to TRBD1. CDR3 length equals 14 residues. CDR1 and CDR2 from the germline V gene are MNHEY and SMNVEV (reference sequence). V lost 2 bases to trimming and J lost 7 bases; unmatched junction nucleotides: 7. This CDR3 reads CASSLLGGAREAFF. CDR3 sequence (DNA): TGTGCCAGCAGTTTACTAGGGGGCGCGCGTGAAGCTTTCTTT.

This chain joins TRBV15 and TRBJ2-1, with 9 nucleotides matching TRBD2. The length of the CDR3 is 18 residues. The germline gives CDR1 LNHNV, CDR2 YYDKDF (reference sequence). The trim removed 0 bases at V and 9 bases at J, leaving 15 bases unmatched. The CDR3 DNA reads TGTGCCACCAGCAGAGATTCTATGGTGGCGGGAGGGCTCGGTGAGCAGTTCTTC. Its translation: CATSRDSMVAGGLGEQFF.

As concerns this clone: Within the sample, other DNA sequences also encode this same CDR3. The CDR3 spells CASSLGWNTEAFF. CDR3 coding DNA: TGTGCCAGCAGCTTAGGCTGGAACACTGAAGCTTTCTTT. The chain recombines TRBV7-9 with TRBJ1-1; D not certain. The V end was cut by 1 base, the J end by 1 base, with 4 bases between. Germline V gives CDR1 SEHNR, CDR2 FQNEAQ (reference sequence). The CDR3 length is 13 residues. Supplemented by reference TRBV7-9 and TRBJ1-1, the full variable domain reads DTGVSQNPRHKITKRGQNVTFRCDPISEHNRLYWYRQTLGQGPEFLTYFQNEAQLEKSRLLSDRFSAERPKGSFSTLEIQRTEQGDSAMYLCASSLGWNTEAFFGQGTRLTVV.

The CDR3: CASQGSRAPYEQYF. The DNA of the CDR3 is TGTGCCAGCCAAGGGTCCAGGGCCCCCTACGAGCAGTACTTC. The chain is built from TRBV7-8 and TRBJ2-7, with a weak D call TRBD1 (5 bases). Germline loops: CDR1 SGHVS, CDR2 FQNEAQ. The CDR3 has 14 residues. V was shortened by 8 bases and J by 2 bases, with 16 bases between the two germline ends. Based on the CDR3 plus reference TRBV7-8 and TRBJ2-7, the full variable domain is GAGVSQSPRYKVAKRGQDVALRCDPISGHVSLFWYQQALGQGPEFLTYFQNEAQLDKSGLPSDRFFAERPEGSVSTLKIQRTQQEDSAVYLCASQGSRAPYEQYFGPGTRLTVT.

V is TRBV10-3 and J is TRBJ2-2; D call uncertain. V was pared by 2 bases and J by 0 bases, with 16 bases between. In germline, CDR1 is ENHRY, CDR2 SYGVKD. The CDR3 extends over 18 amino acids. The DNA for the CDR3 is TGTGCCATCAGTGAGGCAGAATCTATAACTCCGAACACCGGGGAGCTGTTTTTT. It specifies CAISEAESITPNTGELFF.

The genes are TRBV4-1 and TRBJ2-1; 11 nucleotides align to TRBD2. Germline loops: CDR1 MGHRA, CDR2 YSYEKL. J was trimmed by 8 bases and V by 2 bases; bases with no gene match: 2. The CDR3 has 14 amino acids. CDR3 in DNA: TGCGCCAGCAGCCAACTAGCGGGAGGTGATGAGCAGTTCTTC. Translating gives CASSQLAGGDEQFF.

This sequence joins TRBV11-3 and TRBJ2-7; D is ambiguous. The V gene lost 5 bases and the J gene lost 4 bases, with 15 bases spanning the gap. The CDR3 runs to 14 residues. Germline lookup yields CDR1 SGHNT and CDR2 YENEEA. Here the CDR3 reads CASSGRDQPYEQYF. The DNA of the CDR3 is TGTGCCAGCAGCGGAAGGGATCAACCATACGAGCAGTACTTC.

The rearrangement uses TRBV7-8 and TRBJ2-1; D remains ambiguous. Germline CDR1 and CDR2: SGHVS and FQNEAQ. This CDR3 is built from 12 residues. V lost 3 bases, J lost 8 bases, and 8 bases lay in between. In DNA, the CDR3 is TGTGCCAGCAGCTTCCGCGTAGATGAGCAGTTCTTC. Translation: CASSFRVDEQFF.

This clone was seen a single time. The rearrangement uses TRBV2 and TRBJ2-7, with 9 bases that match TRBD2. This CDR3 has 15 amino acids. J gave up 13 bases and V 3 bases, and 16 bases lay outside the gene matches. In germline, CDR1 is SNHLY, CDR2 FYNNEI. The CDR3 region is CASSDPTVTSGQLYF. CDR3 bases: TGTGCCAGCAGTGACCCGACAGTGACTAGCGGCCAGCTCTACTTC.

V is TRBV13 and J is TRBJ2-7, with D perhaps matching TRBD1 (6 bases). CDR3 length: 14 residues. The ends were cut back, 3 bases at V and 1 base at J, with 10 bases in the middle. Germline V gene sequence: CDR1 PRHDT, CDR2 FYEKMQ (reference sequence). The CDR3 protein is CASSFTQGSYEQYF. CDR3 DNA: TGTGCCAGCAGCTTTACGCAGGGGTCCTACGAGCAGTACTTC.

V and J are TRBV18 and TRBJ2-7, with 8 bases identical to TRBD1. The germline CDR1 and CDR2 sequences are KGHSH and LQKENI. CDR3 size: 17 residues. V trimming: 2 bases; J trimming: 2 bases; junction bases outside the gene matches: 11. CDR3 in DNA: TGTGCCAGCTCACCAACCGCGTTATCGGACAGGGCCTACGAGCAGTACTTC. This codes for CASSPTALSDRAYEQYF.

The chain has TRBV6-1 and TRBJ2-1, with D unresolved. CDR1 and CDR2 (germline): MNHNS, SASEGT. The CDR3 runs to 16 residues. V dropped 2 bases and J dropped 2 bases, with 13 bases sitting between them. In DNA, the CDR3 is TGTGCCAGCAGTGAAAGGACGGGTTGGCCCTACAATGAGCAGTTCTTC. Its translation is CASSERTGWPYNEQFF.

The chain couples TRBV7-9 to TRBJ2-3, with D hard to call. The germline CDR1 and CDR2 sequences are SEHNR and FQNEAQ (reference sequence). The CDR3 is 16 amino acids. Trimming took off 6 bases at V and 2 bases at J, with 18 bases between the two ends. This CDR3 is CASSQEDQKPTDTQYF. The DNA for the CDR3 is TGTGCCAGCAGTCAAGAAGATCAAAAACCCACAGATACGCAGTATTTT.

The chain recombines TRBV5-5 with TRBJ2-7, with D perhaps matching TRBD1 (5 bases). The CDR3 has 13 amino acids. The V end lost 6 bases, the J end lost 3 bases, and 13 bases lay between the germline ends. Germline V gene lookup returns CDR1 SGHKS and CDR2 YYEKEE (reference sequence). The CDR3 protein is CASTTDSYYEQYF. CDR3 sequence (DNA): TGTGCCAGCACCACCGACAGTTACTACGAGCAGTACTTC.

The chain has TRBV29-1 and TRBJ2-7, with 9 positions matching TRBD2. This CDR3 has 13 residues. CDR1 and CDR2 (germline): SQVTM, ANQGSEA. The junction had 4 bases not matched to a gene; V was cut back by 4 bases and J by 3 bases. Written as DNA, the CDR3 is TGCAGCGTTGTGGAGACTAGCGGCTACGAGCAGTACTTC. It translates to CSVVETSGYEQYF.

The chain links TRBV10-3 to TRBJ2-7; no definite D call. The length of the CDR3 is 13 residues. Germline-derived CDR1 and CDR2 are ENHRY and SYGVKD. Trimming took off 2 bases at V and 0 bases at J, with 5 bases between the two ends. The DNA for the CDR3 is TGTGCCATCAGTGAGGAGCTCTCCTACGAGCAGTACTTC. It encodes CAISEELSYEQYF.

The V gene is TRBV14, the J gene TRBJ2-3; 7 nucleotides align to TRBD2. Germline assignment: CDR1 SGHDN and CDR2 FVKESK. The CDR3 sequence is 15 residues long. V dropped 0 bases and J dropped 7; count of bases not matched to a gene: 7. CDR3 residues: CASSQESGRFNTQYF. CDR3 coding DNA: TGTGCCAGCAGCCAAGAATCCGGGAGGTTTAATACGCAGTATTTT.

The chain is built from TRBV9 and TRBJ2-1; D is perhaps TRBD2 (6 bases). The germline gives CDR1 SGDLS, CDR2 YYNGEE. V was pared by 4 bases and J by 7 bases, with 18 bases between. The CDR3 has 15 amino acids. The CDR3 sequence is CASSLEAGFGNEQFF. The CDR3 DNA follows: TGTGCCAGCAGCTTGGAAGCGGGTTTCGGGAATGAGCAGTTCTTC.